A single sample is the source of the 21 T cell receptor beta chains below, sequenced in a study of T cell responses to AZD1222 COVID-19 vaccine. The method was immunoSEQ multiplex PCR; TCRdb's version includes in-frame clones alone and lacks a portion of them. The sample includes approximately 120,000 clones, about 79% seen only once; the top ten take about 28%. Sequenced here: peripheral blood, sampled 28 days after the second AZD1222 dose. The receptor source for this set is an adult who received the AZD1222 COVID-19 vaccine.

This chain uses TRBV6-6 with TRBJ2-7, with D perhaps matching TRBD1 or TRBD2 (5 bases each). CDR3 length: 13 residues. In germline, CDR1 is MNHNY, CDR2 SVGAGI (reference sequence). V was shortened by 7 bases and J by 4 bases, with 14 bases between the two germline ends. CDR3 DNA: TGTGCCAGCACGGAACACGGGGCATACGAGCAGTACTTC. It specifies CASTEHGAYEQYF.

This clone was detected only once. The V and J genes are TRBV7-2 and TRBJ1-2, with D unclear. This CDR3 is 12 amino acids long. Trimming left V 5 bases short and J 2 bases short, with 6 bases between. Per the germline V gene, CDR1 is SGHTA and CDR2 is FQGNSA. The CDR3: CASSLGNYGYTF. The CDR3 coding sequence is TGTGCCAGCAGCCTTGGAAACTATGGCTACACCTTC.

J is TRBJ2-2 and V is TRBV2, with a tentative D call TRBD2 (6 bases). Germline lookup yields CDR1 SNHLY and CDR2 FYNNEI. The V gene lost 4 bases and the J gene lost 2 bases, with 20 bases spanning the gap. The CDR3 has 18 amino acids. CDR3 sequence (DNA): TGTGCCAGCAGTGGATGGAAGGCTAGCGTCTTAAACACCGGGGAGCTGTTTTTT. This gives the protein CASSGWKASVLNTGELFF.

The chain combines TRBV15 with TRBJ1-4; weak D call: TRBD1 (6 bases). Germline-derived CDR1 and CDR2 are LNHNV and YYDKDF (reference sequence). Trimming removed 0 bases from V and 6 bases from J, with 11 bases in between. The CDR3 is 15 residues long. The DNA of the CDR3 is TGTGCCACCAGCAGAGACAGGGGTTGGGATGAAAAACTGTTTTTT. Protein: CATSRDRGWDEKLFF. The full variable domain, with the rest looked up from reference TRBV15 and TRBJ1-4, is DAMVIQNPRYQVTQFGKPVTLSCSQTLNHNVMYWYQQKSSQAPKLLFHYYDKDFNNEADTPDNFQSRRPNTSFCFLDIRSPGLGDTAMYLCATSRDRGWDEKLFFGSGTQLSVL.

The rearrangement links TRBV19 to TRBJ1-2, with 7 bases aligning to TRBD1. This CDR3 region has 19 residues. Trimming at V came to 3 bases and at J to 4 bases, leaving 20 bases not matched to a gene. Germline V gene data show CDR1 as LNHDA and CDR2 as SQIVND (reference sequence). The CDR3 coding sequence is TGTGCCAGTAGTATTCCGTCCAGGACAGGAAACCTCAGGGGCTATGGCTACACCTTC. The encoded protein is CASSIPSRTGNLRGYGYTF.

This chain's CDR3 is CASSKETPPGGCRDQPQHF. In nucleotides, the CDR3 is TGTGCCAGCAGCAAAGAAACCCCCCCCGGAGGTTGTAGAGATCAGCCCCAGCATTTT. The rearrangement links TRBV21-1 to TRBJ1-5. TRBV21-1 is annotated as a pseudogene. The length of the CDR3 is 19 residues.

J is TRBJ1-4 and V is TRBV4-3; D is uncertain. This CDR3 is 15 amino acids long. Between the trimmed V and J ends, which lost 0 bases and 6 bases, there was a span of 11 bases. Germline CDR1 and CDR2: LGHNA and YSLEER. CDR3 coding DNA: TGCGCCAGCAGCCAAGATCGCGCGGTTTATGAAAAACTGTTTTTT. Its translation is CASSQDRAVYEKLFF.

The chain is built from TRBV6-5 and TRBJ2-3, with D hard to call. Germline CDR1 is MNHEY and CDR2 is SVGAGI. This CDR3 has 15 amino acids. V lost 7 bases and J 0 bases, leaving 14 bases between the germline ends. Here the CDR3 reads CASTPLGTSTDTQYF. The CDR3 DNA sequence: TGTGCCAGCACTCCGCTAGGTACAAGCACAGATACGCAGTATTTT.

This clone showed up just a few times. The chain has TRBV21-1 and TRBJ1-1. TRBV21-1 is a recognized pseudogene. The CDR3 spans 19 residues. This CDR3 is CASSKARVIRPGAEAVAFF. The CDR3 DNA is TGTGCCAGCAGCAAAGCGCGTGTTATTCGACCGGGGGCTGAGGCCGTAGCTTTCTTT.

This clone appeared a few times. The chain has TRBV2 and TRBJ2-1; 8 bases match TRBD2. The CDR3 length is 15 residues. The germline gives CDR1 SNHLY, CDR2 FYNNEI. V shed 4 bases and J 10 bases; nucleotides not matched to a gene: 12. The CDR3 sequence: CASSVGSGGLVEQFF. The CDR3, as DNA: TGTGCCAGCAGTGTAGGGAGCGGGGGACTAGTAGAGCAGTTCTTC.

V gene TRBV19 combines with J gene TRBJ2-2; 9 bases match TRBD1. This CDR3 is built from 18 residues. V was clipped by 4 bases and J by 3 bases; unmatched bases: 12. Germline V CDR1 and CDR2: LNHDA, SQIVND (reference sequence). Here the CDR3 DNA reads TGTGCCAGTAGTAGCCGGAAAGGACAGGGGTTGTACACCGGGGAGCTGTTTTTT. The encoded protein is CASSSRKGQGLYTGELFF.

The rearrangement joins TRBV12-5 to TRBJ1-2; the D gene is possibly TRBD1 (5 bases). The CDR3 is 12 residues long. V gave up 8 bases and J gave up 5 bases, with 12 bases separating them. Germline CDR1 is LGHNT and CDR2 is FRNRAP. The CDR3: CASSSSGYGYTF. The CDR3 DNA sequence: TGTGCTAGTTCTTCATCAGGGTATGGCTACACCTTC.

The chain carries TRBV5-6 and TRBJ2-1; the D gene is possibly TRBD2 (5 bases). Trimming cost V 3 bases and J 4 bases, with 23 bases left between them. Germline V gene lookup returns CDR1 SGHDT and CDR2 YYEEEE. CDR3 length equals 18 residues. The CDR3 reads CASSSFGGSRTGYNEQFF. CDR3 bases: TGTGCCAGCAGCTCCTTCGGCGGGTCTCGGACGGGGTACAATGAGCAGTTCTTC.

The chain joins TRBV7-9 to TRBJ2-7, with TRBD2 as a possible D gene (5 bases). The CDR3 covers 14 residues. V gave up 5 bases and J gave up 5 bases, with 16 bases separating them. The germline V gene encodes CDR1 SEHNR and CDR2 FQNEAQ (reference sequence). The CDR3 DNA is TGTGCCAGCAGCCTTAGAGGGCGACCTCACGAGCAGTACTTC. This sequence encodes CASSLRGRPHEQYF.

V and J are TRBV2 and TRBJ2-3; the D is unclear. With 4 bases removed from V and 4 bases from J, the gap between germline ends came to 12 bases. Germline CDR1 reads SNHLY; CDR2 reads FYNNEI. The CDR3 has 14 residues. The CDR3 DNA follows: TGTGCCAGCAGTGTCACCCTCCCCCCAGATACGCAGTATTTT. It is translated as CASSVTLPPDTQYF.

The chain joins TRBV6-6 to TRBJ2-5; the D is unclear. CDR1 and CDR2 (germline): MNHNY, SVGAGI (reference sequence). The ends were cut back, 6 bases at V and 3 bases at J, with 14 bases in the middle. The CDR3 is made up of 14 amino acids. The CDR3 nucleotides read TGTGCCAGCAGCAAACAACTTAAGAAAGAGACCCAGTACTTC. The encoded protein is CASSKQLKKETQYF.

The genes are TRBV6-2 or TRBV6-3 and TRBJ2-5; perhaps TRBD2 as D (6 bases). Germline loops: CDR1 MNHEY, CDR2 SVGEGT. Between the trimmed V and J ends, which lost 1 base and 4 bases, there was a span of 16 bases. The CDR3 spans 16 residues. In DNA form, the CDR3 reads TGTGCCAGCAGTTACTGGGCAGGGAGGTCAGGAGAGACCCAGTACTTC. It yields the protein CASSYWAGRSGETQYF.

The chain carries TRBV4-1 and TRBJ1-1, with D unresolved. The CDR3 contains 17 residues. From germline, CDR1 is MGHRA and CDR2 YSYEKL. Trimming pared 3 bases from V and 1 base from J, leaving 18 bases between. For the CDR3, the DNA is TGCGCCAGCAGCCACCTTCAAACGGCCAGAAAGAACACTGAAGCTTTCTTT. Amino acids: CASSHLQTARKNTEAFF.

V is TRBV5-5 and J is TRBJ2-5, with D possibly being TRBD1 or TRBD2 (6 bases each). Trimming took off 2 bases at V and 5 bases at J, with 10 bases between the two ends. This CDR3 contains 13 residues. Germline CDR1 is SGHKS and CDR2 is YYEKEE (reference sequence). CDR3 sequence (DNA): TGTGCCAGCAGCTTCGGGGGCCCGGAGACCCAGTACTTC. Residues: CASSFGGPETQYF.

This chain connects TRBV25-1 to TRBJ2-5; TRBD2 aligns across 7 bases. The V gene end was trimmed by 1 base and the J gene end by 3 bases; junction bases not matched to a gene: 11. CDR1 is MGHDK and CDR2 is SYGVNS in the germline V gene. The CDR3 length is 17 residues. The CDR3, as DNA: TGTGCCAGCAGTGAATTTGCCCCGGGGAGGGGTAAAGAGACCCAGTACTTC. As protein: CASSEFAPGRGKETQYF.

The chain has TRBV28 and TRBJ1-2, with TRBD1 as a possible D gene (5 bases). The CDR3 is made up of 14 amino acids. Trimming pared 6 bases from V and 2 bases from J, leaving 13 bases between. Germline V gene lookup returns CDR1 MDHEN and CDR2 SYDVKM. The CDR3 reads CASRPSGLNYGYTF. Written as DNA, the CDR3 is TGTGCCAGCAGACCGTCGGGGCTGAACTATGGCTACACCTTC.